The entry below gives a single TCR beta chain sequence along with its context. This entry comes from a study of blood T cell repertoires in COVID-19. Overall study: COVID-19 samples, acute and convalescent, were from the United States, Italy and Spain. T cells, B-cell-depleted T cells, or PBMCs provided the cDNA or gDNA that served as material.

In the study's own analysis: Amplified reference gene primers provided the basis for estimating nucleated cell counts. Assay: immunoSEQ multiplex PCR; the TCRdb copy retains only in-frame clones and omits some. D and trimming were read from the DNA, whereas the V and J calls and clone size are those reported in that table. The table shows about 260,000 clones, with just under 85% occurring only once. The V end was cut by 6 bases, the J end by 5 bases, with 21 bases between. CDR1 SGHKS and CDR2 YYEKEE come from the germline V gene (reference sequence). CDR3 length: 15 residues. The chain couples TRBV5-5 to TRBJ2-7; D call uncertain. Sequencing was carried out using peripheral blood. This receptor was taken from a woman older than 75 with acute or convalescent COVID-19. The DNA for the CDR3 is TGTGCCAGCAACCTCGGGTTCCTCCCCGCCGACGAGCAGTACTTC. Translation gives CASNLGFLPADEQYF.